This TCR beta chain was recorded in a study of CXCR3-negative and CXCR3-positive naive CD8 T cells. For the study at large: Sequencing brought in roughly 150 million TRB reads altogether, and each library got about 1.5 +/- 0.3 million. General study points: The TRBV-TRBJ usage of naive CXCR3-negative and CXCR3-positive cells was similar, but that of memory cells differed.

CDR1 and CDR2 from the germline V gene are KGHSH and LQKENI. This CDR3 is built from 15 residues. A note on this clonotype: The antigen is not known.

UMI-labeled 5' RACE yielded the TRB cDNA libraries. One entry per CDR3 protein, without DNA, is what TCRdb gives after re-calling the 5' RACE reads. The listing records tens of thousands of distinct CDR3 sequences. The sample consisted of memory CD8+ T cells from blood. The TCR was taken from a human donor in good health. Some clones in this sample may be carry-over from other donors' samples. This chain connects TRBV18 to TRBJ2-7; TCRdb reports TRBD2, a call that lacks DNA to check it against. CDR3 amino acids: CASSWTSGVSYEQYF. Combining the CDR3 with reference TRBV18 and TRBJ2-7 gives the whole variable domain NAGVMQNPRHLVRRRGQEARLRCSPMKGHSHVYWYRQLPEEGLKFMVYLQKENIIDESGMPKERFSAEFPKEGPSILRIQQVVRGDSAAYFCASSWTSGVSYEQYFGPGTRLTVT.